This note documents a single TCR beta chain sequence. The CDR3 has 16 residues. Per the germline V gene, CDR1 is KGHDR and CDR2 is SFDVKD. Germline trimming cut 5 bases from V and 2 bases from J; bases unmatched to any gene: 9. This entry is derived from a study of blood T cell repertoires in COVID-19. Study in general: Donors in the United States, Italy and Spain gave samples during acute or convalescent COVID-19. The analysed material was cDNA or gDNA that came from T cells, B-cell-depleted T cells, or PBMCs.

As originally analysed: Reference gene primer amplification gave estimated nucleated cell counts. The table came from immunoSEQ multiplex PCR; TCRdb's copy has only in-frame clones and leaves some out. That table is the source of V, J and clone size, and D and trimming were worked out from the DNA. This repertoire shows around 250,000 clones, roughly 85% found once; its top ten account for 3.4%. The material sequenced was peripheral blood. This chain joins TRBV24-1 and TRBJ2-3; 7 nucleotides agree with TRBD2. This TCR was recovered from a young woman with acute or convalescent COVID-19. CDR3 sequence reads: CATSGPSGASTDTQYF. CDR3 nucleotide sequence: TGTGCCACCAGTGGGCCTAGCGGAGCCTCCACAGATACGCAGTATTTT.